These T cell receptor beta chains were read from a single sample in a study of T cells in Graves' hyperthyroidism and ophthalmopathy. TCRdb itself ran the multiplex PCR reads through MiXCR, one entry per CDR3 protein. The sample carries 600,000 or so distinct CDR3 sequences, more than 12% recorded once. Sequencing used blood. The source of these receptors is a woman in her forties or fifties with Graves' ophthalmopathy. Both conserved end residues are trimmed from each CDR3.

V gene: TRBV5-6; CDR3 length: 9; CDR3 protein: ASSLSGGYT
V gene: TRBV3-1; CDR3 length: 14; CDR3 protein: ASSQDRGVVNEKLF
V gene: TRBV18; CDR3 length: 14; CDR3 protein: ASSHRVTGGFTEAF
V gene: TRBV20-1; CDR3 length: 12; CDR3 protein: SARDRDPRTEAF
V gene: TRBV7-9; CDR3 length: 15; CDR3 protein: ASSRIRLAGKYSEQF
V gene: TRBV9; CDR3 length: 12; CDR3 protein: ASSPRHLNTEAF
V gene: TRBV6-1; CDR3 length: 12; CDR3 protein: ASRVQGTNYGYT
V gene: TRBV7-8; CDR3 length: 13; CDR3 protein: ATHRPTGLNTEAF
V gene: TRBV6-1; CDR3 length: 12; CDR3 protein: ASSDQGTLQPQH
V gene: TRBV11-2; CDR3 length: 15; CDR3 protein: ASSLDSHSGRVDTQY
V gene: TRBV12-3/TRBV12-4; CDR3 length: 12; CDR3 protein: ASRPPGRTYGYT
V gene: TRBV12-3/TRBV12-4; CDR3 length: 12; CDR3 protein: ASSGFSGFYEQF
V gene: TRBV15; CDR3 length: 15; CDR3 protein: ATSRDPTGGRAYEQY
V gene: TRBV7-3; CDR3 length: 11; CDR3 protein: ASSRTGGAEQF
V gene: TRBV15; CDR3 length: 15; CDR3 protein: ATSTPLMIGNFYEQY
V gene: TRBV11-2; CDR3 length: 11; CDR3 protein: ATTGGSVYGYT
V gene: TRBV6-6; CDR3 length: 13; CDR3 protein: ASSYSLDGTDTQY
V gene: TRBV7-9; CDR3 length: 13; CDR3 protein: ASSLVLAEDNEQF
V gene: TRBV19; CDR3 length: 11; CDR3 protein: ASSIQVRNEQF
V gene: TRBV11-3; CDR3 length: 13; CDR3 protein: ASSLPTVSYNEQF
V gene: TRBV12-3/TRBV12-4; CDR3 length: 12; CDR3 protein: ASNPGPNTGELF
V gene: TRBV6-1; CDR3 length: 11; CDR3 protein: ASSWDPNQPQH
V gene: TRBV2; CDR3 length: 14; CDR3 protein: ASSDASGRINNEQF
V gene: TRBV5-1; CDR3 length: 13; CDR3 protein: ASSTRTSAKNEQF
V gene: TRBV20-1; CDR3 length: 12; CDR3 protein: SALGARGQDTQY
V gene: TRBV28; CDR3 length: 15; CDR3 protein: ASRGGHFQASSYEQY
V gene: TRBV15; CDR3 length: 10; CDR3 protein: ATSRDAYEQY
V gene: TRBV11-3; CDR3 length: 11; CDR3 protein: ASVLRAHNEQF
V gene: TRBV6-7; CDR3 length: 14; CDR3 protein: ASSYSTYPLNTEAF
V gene: TRBV2; CDR3 length: 13; CDR3 protein: ASGPGTGRHGELF
V gene: TRBV6-1; CDR3 length: 13; CDR3 protein: ASSPTAGDPYEQY
V gene: TRBV6-2/TRBV6-3; CDR3 length: 11; CDR3 protein: ASNRGAFQPQH
V gene: TRBV10-3; CDR3 length: 13; CDR3 protein: AISESGQTNEKLF
V gene: TRBV5-5; CDR3 length: 14; CDR3 protein: ASSHRQGVGNQPQH
V gene: TRBV5-1; CDR3 length: 13; CDR3 protein: ASSYYGRGTDTQY
V gene: TRBV29-1; CDR3 length: 9; CDR3 protein: SVVGAGEQF
V gene: TRBV28; CDR3 length: 13; CDR3 protein: ASSLDTVLGYGYT
V gene: TRBV6-2/TRBV6-3; CDR3 length: 15; CDR3 protein: ASSSDRGQFSYNEQF
V gene: TRBV27; CDR3 length: 12; CDR3 protein: ASSLLAAENEQY
V gene: TRBV12-3/TRBV12-4; CDR3 length: 13; CDR3 protein: ASSLLASGRNEQF
V gene: TRBV30; CDR3 length: 14; CDR3 protein: AWSFSRTGVRQPQH
V gene: TRBV2; CDR3 length: 12; CDR3 protein: ASSERVANQPQH
V gene: TRBV20-1; CDR3 length: 12; CDR3 protein: SARVSGRIREQY
V gene: TRBV11-2; CDR3 length: 12; CDR3 protein: ASSTSGRRDEQF
V gene: TRBV3-1; CDR3 length: 13; CDR3 protein: ASSQTQGSYNEQF
V gene: TRBV4-2; CDR3 length: 12; CDR3 protein: ASSQDNGNTEAF
V gene: TRBV7-9; CDR3 length: 9; CDR3 protein: ASTQGSEAF